What follows are 10 T cell receptor beta chains derived from one specimen sequenced in a study of metastatic and nonmetastatic thyroid tumors (dated by TCRdb to between 2020 and 2021). None of the patients had been given any treatment before thyroid surgery. To prepare the library, PCR was applied. For sequencing, an Illumina HiSeq 4000 was employed. The public sequencing data were trimmed at Q25 with fastp and processed into clonotypes with MiXCR by TCRdb, which kept only in-frame beta chains. This sample lists around 2,600 clones; around 25% were detected once. The ten largest clones add up to roughly 22% of the sample. Sequenced sample: adjacent normal tissue. All receptors derive from a male donor with papillary thyroid cancer or a benign thyroid nodule (not recorded which). Some clones in this sample may be carry-over from other donors' samples.

The V call is TRBV20-1, the J call TRBJ2-5, with 7 bases identical to TRBD1. Trimming cost V 1 base and J 5 bases; bases outside gene matches: 7. CDR3 length equals 14 residues. Germline V gene lookup returns CDR1 DFQATT and CDR2 SNEGSKA (reference sequence). The CDR3 region is CSARAPTGMETQYF. CDR3 sequence (DNA): TGCAGTGCTAGAGCCCCGACAGGGATGGAGACCCAGTACTTC.

This clone was observed a few times. The rearrangement links TRBV27 to TRBJ2-2; D call uncertain. Trimming stripped 5 bases from V and 6 bases from J, with 10 bases between. CDR3 length equals 13 residues. Germline values: CDR1 MNHEY, CDR2 SMNVEV (reference sequence). CDR3 sequence (DNA): TGTGCCAGCAGTCGCATTAGGTCCGGGGAGCTGTTTTTT. It codes for CASSRIRSGELFF.

The chain has TRBV7-9 and TRBJ1-1, with D possibly matching TRBD1 (5 bases). CDR3 length: 13 residues. Germline assignment: CDR1 SEHNR and CDR2 FQNEAQ (reference sequence). V was shortened by 7 bases and J by 7 bases, with 16 bases between the two germline ends. CDR3 nucleotide sequence: TGTGCCAGCACCCTGGGGCCCACAGGTGAAGCTTTCTTT. Residues: CASTLGPTGEAFF.

The chain recombines TRBV27 with TRBJ1-4; the D gene is possibly TRBD1 (5 bases). V dropped 5 bases and J dropped 11 bases, with 21 bases sitting between them. This CDR3 has 15 amino acids. From germline, CDR1 is MNHEY and CDR2 SMNVEV (reference sequence). The CDR3 DNA sequence: TGTGCCAGCAGTCCGCCCCCCGGGCAGGGTCAGAAACTGTTTTTT. This gives the protein CASSPPPGQGQKLFF.

This clone was seen a few times. The J gene is TRBJ1-1, the V gene TRBV28; TRBD1 is a possible D gene (6 bases). V shed 5 bases and J shed 10 bases, with 17 bases lying between them. This CDR3 has 13 residues. Germline V lookup: CDR1 MDHEN, CDR2 SYDVKM. CDR3 coding DNA: TGTGCCAGCAGTCTCCCAGGGGCCGGGGGAGCTTTCTTT. This gives the protein CASSLPGAGGAFF.

The chain is built from TRBV2 and TRBJ2-7, with 7 bases matching TRBD1. Trimming cost V 3 bases and J 5 bases; bases outside gene matches: 4. CDR1 is SNHLY and CDR2 is FYNNEI in the germline V gene. This CDR3 contains 13 residues. CDR3 nucleotides: TGTGCCAGCAGTGAGACAGGGTTGAACGAGCAGTACGTC. Its translation is CASSETGLNEQYV.

By proportion, this clone is medium-sized (0.01 to 0.1%). V gene TRBV11-2 combines with J gene TRBJ2-1; D remains unclear. The CDR3 length is 14 residues. CDR1 is SGHAT and CDR2 is FQNNGV in the germline V gene. V lost 5 bases and J lost 6, with 14 bases in between. The CDR3 is CASSPDSDGNEQFF. DNA for the CDR3: TGTGCCAGCAGCCCTGACTCTGACGGCAATGAGCAGTTCTTC.

This clone is termed medium-sized. The gene calls are TRBV5-1 and TRBJ1-3; D remains unclear. The V gene's germline CDR1 is SGHRS and CDR2 YFSETQ. The ends were cut back, 4 bases at V and 0 bases at J, with 17 bases in the middle. The CDR3 runs to 17 residues. DNA for the CDR3: TGCGCCAGCAGCCCCAGTATCGGAGGGAACTCTGGAAACACCATATATTTT. Its protein product is CASSPSIGGNSGNTIYF.

This clone appeared once. The chain uses TRBV27 and TRBJ2-1; 10 nucleotides agree with TRBD2. Germline CDR1 and CDR2: MNHEY and SMNVEV (reference sequence). There are 15 residues in the CDR3. With 6 bases clipped from V and 8 bases from J, the junction kept 10 bases outside the gene matches. CDR3 sequence: CASRRAGGPLYEQFF. The CDR3 DNA follows: TGTGCCAGCAGACGAGCGGGAGGGCCTTTGTATGAGCAGTTCTTC.

The chain links TRBV27 to TRBJ1-2, with D tentatively TRBD1 (6 bases). CDR3 length: 13 amino acids. The germline gives CDR1 MNHEY, CDR2 SMNVEV (reference sequence). V dropped 7 bases and J dropped 5 bases, with 14 bases sitting between them. The CDR3 sequence is CASKSHGQYGYTF. In DNA form, the CDR3 reads TGTGCCAGCAAATCGCACGGACAGTATGGCTACACCTTC.